Listed here are 15 T cell receptor beta chains from one sample, sequenced in a study of CD8+CD57+ T cells in acquired aplastic anemia (dated by TCRdb to about 2018). TCRdb records Illumina HiSeq 2000 as the sequencer. TCR beta VDJ combination and CDR3 sequence profiling used genomic DNA as the template. TCRdb handled the public reads itself, with Q25 trimming in fastp and clone calling in MiXCR, and kept productive beta chains. Rows with one shared CDR3 protein collapse into an entry with the most common genes and DNA. The sample table shows some 220,000 distinct CDR3 sequences, and roughly 35% are seen once. Of the sample, 0.95% to 1.2% is held by the ten largest clones. Specimen: sorted CD4+, CD8+, or CD8+CD57+ T cells (not recorded which) from PBMCs. Every receptor here comes from a human donor in good health, serving as a control.

This clonotype was recorded a few times. V and J are TRBV6-1 and TRBJ2-1; 10 positions agree with TRBD2. Trimming at V came to 6 bases and at J to 10 bases, leaving 12 bases not matched to a gene. The length of the CDR3 is 15 residues. Germline lookup yields CDR1 MNHNS and CDR2 SASEGT. The DNA for the CDR3 is TGTGCCAGCAGACCAGCGGGGGGGACATATTTAGAGCAGTTCTTC. Translation gives CASRPAGGTYLEQFF.

In this sample, this clonotype turned up many times. This chain connects TRBV6-1 to TRBJ1-4, with D unresolved. This CDR3 is 15 amino acids long. Germline V lookup: CDR1 MNHNS, CDR2 SASEGT. V was clipped by 6 bases and J by 6 bases, with 17 bases between them. The CDR3 protein is CASSEDLTKDEKLFF. The CDR3 nucleotides read TGTGCCAGCAGCGAGGACCTCACGAAAGATGAAAAACTGTTTTTT.

This clonotype has a count of ten or more. The chain has TRBV2 and TRBJ1-2; 9 bases match TRBD1. Germline lookup yields CDR1 SNHLY and CDR2 FYNNEI. The CDR3 is 14 amino acids. V lost 4 bases, J lost 1 base, and 1 base stayed unmatched. The DNA of the CDR3 is TGTGCCAGCAGTGGGGACAGGGATAACTATGGCTACACCTTC. The encoded protein is CASSGDRDNYGYTF.

This clonotype was picked up many times. The chain recombines TRBV29-1 with TRBJ1-6, with TRBD1 matching over 7 bases. CDR1 is SQVTM and CDR2 is ANQGSEA in the germline V gene. V gave up 7 bases and J gave up 15 bases; unmatched junction bases: 15. This CDR3 contains 13 residues. The DNA for the CDR3 is TGCAGCGCGATGGACAGGCTCTTAGGAGACCTCCACTTT. Translating gives CSAMDRLLGDLHF.

This clonotype was observed at least ten times. The chain is built from TRBV7-9 and TRBJ1-5; 7 bases align to TRBD1. The CDR3 runs 15 residues. CDR1 and CDR2 from the germline V gene are SEHNR and FQNEAQ (reference sequence). Trimming took 5 bases from V and 6 from J; bases not matched to a gene: 10. The CDR3 DNA reads TGTGCCAGCAGCACCGCAGGGGGGTGGAGTCAGCCCCAGCATTTT. Its translation is CASSTAGGWSQPQHF.

The table lists this clonotype with many counts. J is TRBJ1-2 and V is TRBV27, with TRBD1 identical over 8 bases. CDR1 MNHEY and CDR2 SMNVEV come from the germline V gene (reference sequence). Trimming removed 6 bases from V and 6 bases from J; junction bases left unmatched: 6. The CDR3 spans 13 residues. The CDR3 DNA sequence: TGTGCCAGCAGCCCGACGGACAGGGATGGCTACACCTTC. It is translated as CASSPTDRDGYTF.

There are a few counts of this clonotype. This chain links TRBV7-3 with TRBJ1-4, with a tentative D call TRBD1 (6 bases). The CDR3 loop spans 16 amino acids. V was shortened by 0 bases and J by 6 bases, with 14 bases between the two germline ends. Germline V gene sequence: CDR1 SGHTA, CDR2 FQGTGA. The CDR3 sequence: CASSLTVQGSDEKLFF. In DNA form, the CDR3 reads TGTGCCAGCAGCTTAACGGTACAGGGATCCGATGAAAAACTGTTTTTT.

Turning to this clonotype: This clone may be a read error of a much larger clone one base away. J is TRBJ2-5 and V is TRBV20-1, with TRBD1 as a possible D gene (5 bases). The V end lost 1 base, the J end lost 3 bases, and 9 bases lay between the germline ends. Per germline, CDR1 DFQATT and CDR2 SNEGSKA (reference sequence). This CDR3 comprises 13 residues. The CDR3 bases are TGCAGTGCTAGAGCCCTAGGGGAAGAGACCCAGTACTTC. Protein product: CSARALGEETQYF.

This clonotype came up many times. The V and J genes are TRBV7-3 and TRBJ2-1, with 14 nucleotides matching TRBD2. Germline assignment: CDR1 SGHTA and CDR2 FQGTGA. V lost 5 bases to trimming and J lost 6 bases; unmatched junction nucleotides: 3. The CDR3 extends over 15 amino acids. CDR3 bases: TGTGCCAGCAGCCTGGGGACTAGCGGGAGCAATGAGCAGTTCTTC. It specifies CASSLGTSGSNEQFF.

This clonotype was counted between two and nine times. The V call is TRBV29-1, the J call TRBJ1-3; 9 positions agree with TRBD1. Germline V CDR1 and CDR2: SQVTM, ANQGSEA. This CDR3 is 13 amino acids long. V was pared by 4 bases and J by 8 bases, with 6 bases of the junction left unmatched. Here the CDR3 DNA reads TGCAGCGTTGGGGACAGGGTGGAGGACACCATATATTTT. Translation: CSVGDRVEDTIYF.

This clonotype showed up many times. The chain combines TRBV20-1 with TRBJ2-3, with 7 bases lining up with TRBD1. The CDR3 extends over 14 amino acids. V lost 2 bases and J lost 0; bases outside the gene matches: 2. CDR1 is DFQATT, CDR2 SNEGSKA, per germline (reference sequence). The CDR3 DNA sequence: TGCAGTGCTAGATGGGGACAGAGCACAGATACGCAGTATTTT. This codes for CSARWGQSTDTQYF.

This clonotype was observed at least ten times. The V gene is TRBV25-1, the J gene TRBJ1-1; D call uncertain. The CDR3 spans 15 residues. Between the trimmed V and J ends, which lost 3 bases and 3 bases, there was a span of 14 bases. Germline-derived CDR1 and CDR2 are MGHDK and SYGVNS. The CDR3 region has the DNA TGTGCCAGCAGTGATTCGGTTGGTACGGACACTGAAGCTTTCTTT. It specifies CASSDSVGTDTEAFF.

This clonotype occurred many times. This clone may be a read error of a much larger clone one base away. The V call is TRBV15, the J call TRBJ2-5, with D unclear. CDR3 length: 12 residues. The V gene's germline CDR1 is LNHNV and CDR2 YYDKDF (reference sequence). CDR3 nucleotides: TGTGCCACCAGCGCGGAGCAAGAGGCCCAGTACTTC. This gives the protein CATSAEQEAQYF.

This clonotype was found many times. This chain connects TRBV10-2 to TRBJ1-5; 9 nucleotides match TRBD1. There are 16 residues in the CDR3. Germline V CDR1 and CDR2: WSHSY, SAAADI. V trimming: 5 bases; J trimming: 2 bases; junction bases outside the gene matches: 7. CDR3 bases: TGCGCCAGCAGTTCACCGGGACAGGGCGGCAATCAGCCCCAGCATTTT. The encoded protein is CASSSPGQGGNQPQHF.

In this sample, this clonotype turned up many times. The chain joins TRBV9 to TRBJ1-3; the match to TRBD1 covers 9 bases. This CDR3 is built from 15 residues. The germline CDR1 and CDR2 sequences are SGDLS and YYNGEE. Trimming took 4 bases from V and 8 from J; bases not matched to a gene: 10. CDR3 sequence reads: CASSTSPGQGHTIYF. Here the CDR3 DNA reads TGTGCCAGCAGCACCTCACCGGGACAGGGCCACACCATATATTTT.